This T cell receptor beta chain appears in the sequencing data of a study of spatial heterogeneity in lung cancer. Study-level information: Each time, sequencing found more beta-chain sequences than alpha-chain sequences. Study-wide findings and caveats: Estimation of coverage gave values of about 7% for alpha and about 14% for beta chains in tumor T cells. Counts that tracked tumor mutation counts were those of expanded intratumoral alpha and beta TCRs.

Germline lookup yields CDR1 SGHAT and CDR2 FQDESV (reference sequence). The V segment lost 2 bases and the J segment 4 bases; nucleotides outside the gene matches: 7. This CDR3 is 16 amino acids long. Time point: sample taken at primary tumor resection. TCRdb re-called the 5' RACE reads through MiXCR, storing one row per CDR3 protein. The table includes about 10,000 distinct CDR3 sequences, 12% detected once. This clonotype appeared many times. No antigen is known for it. Since it is a stray read in a library aimed at alpha chains, this beta chain has a size that is not meaningful. This clonotype was obtained from a male donor with early-stage non-small cell lung cancer. The chain carries TRBV11-1 and TRBJ2-1; TRBD2 matches at 8 bases. Sequences were derived from lung tumor tissue, sampled at surgery. For the CDR3, the DNA is TGTGCCAGCAGCTTAACGGCGGGAGGAGGGTACAATGAGCAGTTCTTC. It encodes CASSLTAGGGYNEQFF.